This section outlines one T cell receptor (beta chain) sequence together with its context. These data belong to a study of cytomegalovirus exposure and HLA in healthy donors. Trimming at V came to 4 bases and at J to 4 bases, leaving 5 bases not matched to a gene. CDR3 length: 15 residues. The germline V gene has CDR1 SGHDN and CDR2 FVKESK. PCR was performed using 60 Vbeta and 13 Jbeta primers. Sequencing was performed with immunoSEQ multiplex PCR; in TCRdb, only in-frame clones are kept and a portion is missing. This sample yields around 150,000 clones, of which around 63% are seen a single time; around 1.6% belongs to the top ten.

The specimen sequenced was PBMCs. The receptor was derived from a human donor in good health. The chain links TRBV14 to TRBJ2-1; 9 nucleotides match TRBD2. The DNA of the CDR3 is TGTGCCAGCAGCCCGGCGGGAGGGCCTTACAATGAGCAGTTCTTC. It specifies CASSPAGGPYNEQFF. Full variable domain (remainder filled in from reference TRBV14 and TRBJ2-1): EAGVTQFPSHSVIEKGQTVTLRCDPISGHDNLYWYRRVMGKEIKFLLHFVKESKQDESGMPNNRFLAERTGGTYSTLKVQPAELEDSGVYFCASSPAGGPYNEQFFGPGTRLTVL.